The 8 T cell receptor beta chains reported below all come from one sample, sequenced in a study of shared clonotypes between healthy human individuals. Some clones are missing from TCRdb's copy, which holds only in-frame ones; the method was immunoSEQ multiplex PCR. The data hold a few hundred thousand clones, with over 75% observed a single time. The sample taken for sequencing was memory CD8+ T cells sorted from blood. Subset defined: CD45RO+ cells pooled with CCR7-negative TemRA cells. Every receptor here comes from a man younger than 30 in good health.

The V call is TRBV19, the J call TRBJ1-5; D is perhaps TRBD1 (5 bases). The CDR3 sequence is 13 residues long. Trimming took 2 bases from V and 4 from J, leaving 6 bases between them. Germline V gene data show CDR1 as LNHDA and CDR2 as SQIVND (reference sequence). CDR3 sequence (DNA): TGTGCCAGTAGTATATCAGGGAATCAGCCCCAGCATTTT. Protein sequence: CASSISGNQPQHF.

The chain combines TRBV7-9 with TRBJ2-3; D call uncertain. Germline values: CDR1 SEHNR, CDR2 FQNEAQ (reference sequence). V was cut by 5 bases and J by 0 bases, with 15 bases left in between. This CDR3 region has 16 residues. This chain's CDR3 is CASSPSQGPSTDTQYF. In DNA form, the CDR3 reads TGTGCCAGCAGCCCCTCACAAGGGCCTAGCACAGATACGCAGTATTTT.

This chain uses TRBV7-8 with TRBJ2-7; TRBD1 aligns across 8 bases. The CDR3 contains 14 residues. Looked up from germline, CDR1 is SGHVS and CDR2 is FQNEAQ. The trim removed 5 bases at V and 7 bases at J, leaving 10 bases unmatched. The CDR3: CASSQGATGWEQYF. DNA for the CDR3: TGTGCCAGCAGCCAGGGGGCCACAGGGTGGGAGCAGTACTTC.

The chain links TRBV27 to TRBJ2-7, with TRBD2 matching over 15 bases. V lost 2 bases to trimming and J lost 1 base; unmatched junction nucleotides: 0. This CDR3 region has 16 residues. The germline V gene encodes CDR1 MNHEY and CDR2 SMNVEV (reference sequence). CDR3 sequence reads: CASSLGTSGRSYEQYF. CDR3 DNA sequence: TGTGCCAGCAGTTTAGGGACTAGCGGGAGGTCCTACGAGCAGTACTTC.

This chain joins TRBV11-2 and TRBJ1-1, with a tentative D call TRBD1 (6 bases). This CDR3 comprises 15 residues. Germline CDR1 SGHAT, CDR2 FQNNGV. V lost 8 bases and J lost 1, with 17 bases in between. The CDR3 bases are TGTGCCAGCGCTTACTACACACAGGGGAACACTGAAGCTTTCTTT. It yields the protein CASAYYTQGNTEAFF. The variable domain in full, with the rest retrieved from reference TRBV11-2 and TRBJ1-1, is EAGVAQSPRYKIIEKRQSVAFWCNPISGHATLYWYQQILGQGPKLLIQFQNNGVVDDSQLPKDRFSAERLKGVDSTLKIQPAKLEDSAVYLCASAYYTQGNTEAFFGQGTRLTVV.

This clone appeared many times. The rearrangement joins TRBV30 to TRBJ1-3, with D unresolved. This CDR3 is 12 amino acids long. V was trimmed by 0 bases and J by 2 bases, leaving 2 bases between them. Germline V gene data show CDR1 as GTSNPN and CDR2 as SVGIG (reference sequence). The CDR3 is CAWSVAGNTIYF. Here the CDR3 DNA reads TGTGCCTGGAGTGTAGCTGGAAACACCATATATTTT.

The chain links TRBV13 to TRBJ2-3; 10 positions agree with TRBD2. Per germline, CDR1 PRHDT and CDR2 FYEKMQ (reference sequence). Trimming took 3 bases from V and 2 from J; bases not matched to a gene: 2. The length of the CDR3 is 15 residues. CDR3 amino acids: CASSFGLADTDTQYF. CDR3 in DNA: TGTGCCAGCAGCTTCGGACTAGCGGACACAGATACGCAGTATTTT. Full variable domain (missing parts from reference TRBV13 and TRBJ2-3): AAGVIQSPRHLIKEKRETATLKCYPIPRHDTVYWYQQGPGQDPQFLISFYEKMQSDKGSIPDRFSAQQFSDYHSELNMSSLELGDSALYFCASSFGLADTDTQYFGPGTRLTVL.

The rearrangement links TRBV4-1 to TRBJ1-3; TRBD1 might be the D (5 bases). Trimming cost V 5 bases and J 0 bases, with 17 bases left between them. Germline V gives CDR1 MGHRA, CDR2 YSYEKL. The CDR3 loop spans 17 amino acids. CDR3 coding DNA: TGCGCCAGCAGCTCCAACAGGTTTCTAAGCTCTGGAAACACCATATATTTT. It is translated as CASSSNRFLSSGNTIYF.